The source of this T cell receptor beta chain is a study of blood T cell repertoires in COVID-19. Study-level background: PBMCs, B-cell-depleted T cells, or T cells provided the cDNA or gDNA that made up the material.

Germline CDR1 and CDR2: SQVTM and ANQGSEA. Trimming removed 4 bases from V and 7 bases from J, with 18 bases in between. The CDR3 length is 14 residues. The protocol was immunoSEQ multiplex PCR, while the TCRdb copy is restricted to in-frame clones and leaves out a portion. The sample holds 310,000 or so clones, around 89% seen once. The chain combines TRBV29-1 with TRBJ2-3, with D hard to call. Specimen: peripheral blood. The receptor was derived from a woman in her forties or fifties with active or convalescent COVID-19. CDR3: CSVAIQRIRHTQYF. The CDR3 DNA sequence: TGCAGCGTTGCGATTCAGAGGATCCGCCATACGCAGTATTTT.